The subject of this entry is one T cell receptor (beta chain). This specimen comes from a study of shared clonotypes between healthy human individuals. J was trimmed by 5 bases and V by 2 bases; bases with no gene match: 2. Germline loops: CDR1 SGHNT, CDR2 YYREEE (reference sequence). The CDR3 totals 14 residues. For each subset, genomic DNA was distributed in equal portions over several immunoSEQ plates. The data were produced by immunoSEQ multiplex PCR, yet TCRdb's version contains in-frame clones alone and is incomplete. The sample has 550,000 to 700,000 clones, approximately 73% seen once. This sequence joins TRBV5-4 and TRBJ1-5; 9 positions agree with TRBD1. The receptor was derived from a woman younger than 45 in good health. Sequenced input: memory CD4+ T cells sorted from blood. Subset indicated: CD45RA-negative fraction. CDR3 in DNA: TGTGCCAGCAGCTTTAGACAGGGGGATCAGCCCCAGCATTTT. This sequence encodes CASSFRQGDQPQHF.